These T cell receptor beta chains were read from a single sample in a study of shared clonotypes between healthy human individuals. Method: immunoSEQ multiplex PCR; TCRdb's copy keeps in-frame clones and lacks some. The sample has approximately 350,000 clones; 74% are singletons. Sequenced sample: memory CD4+ T cells sorted from blood. The receptors shown here come from a man aged 30-40 years in good health. CDR3s include the opening cysteine and the closing phenylalanine or tryptophan.

v_gene	j_gene	CDR3aa
TRBV7-2	TRBJ2-7	CASSLRSSSSYEQYF
TRBV29-1	TRBJ1-4	CSVWGGTNEKLFF
TRBV11-2	TRBJ2-3	CASSLVTSSSTDTQYF
TRBV29-1	TRBJ2-1	CSVGWDWNYNEQFF
TRBV28	TRBJ1-1	CASRRGGSGTTEAFF
TRBV11-2	TRBJ2-7	CASSSLRTGPYEQYF
TRBV5-1	TRBJ2-1	CASSLEGESSYNEQFF
TRBV5-6	TRBJ2-1	CASSLNGYGEQFF
TRBV9	TRBJ1-1	CASSPEVRGRAFF
TRBV6-1	TRBJ1-2	CASSEQDLYGYTF
TRBV27	TRBJ2-5	CASRRIRTGGRGETQYF
TRBV6-6	TRBJ2-1	CASRAQGLANGEQFF
TRBV9	TRBJ2-2	CASSALGRAGELFF
TRBV11-2	TRBJ2-5	CASSSWTSGYQETQYF
TRBV7-3	TRBJ2-3	CASSSRGEEADTQYF
TRBV11-2	TRBJ2-5	CASSFRVQETQYF
TRBV13	TRBJ2-3	CASSLGWSSTDTQYF
TRBV13	TRBJ2-3	CASSLKTGGPVTQYF
TRBV2	TRBJ1-1	CASSLQGTEAFF
TRBV30	TRBJ1-1	CAWSIRTAGGTEAFF
TRBV9	TRBJ2-2	CASSLAAADGELFF
TRBV14	TRBJ2-3	CASSQNRDTQYF
TRBV18	TRBJ2-2	CASSPQLAGITGELFF
TRBV4-1	TRBJ2-7	CASSLPGGPEQYF
TRBV27	TRBJ1-4	CASSYWGRTNEKLFF
TRBV28	TRBJ2-3	CASSLSGSSSHTQYF
TRBV18	TRBJ2-2	CASSSVRFGNTGELFF